The entry below describes one T cell receptor (beta chain). The data were obtained in a study of technical replicates of blood from several donors. The ends lost 6 bases at V and 6 bases at J; junction bases unmatched: 8. The CDR3 runs 14 residues. The V gene's germline CDR1 is MNHEY and CDR2 SMNVEV (reference sequence). Sequencing used immunoSEQ multiplex PCR; TCRdb keeps in-frame clones, though not all of them. The table has about 75,000 clones, approximately 91% seen once. This rearrangement joins TRBV27 to TRBJ2-7; 10 bases are shared with TRBD2. The clonotype was recovered from a human donor in good health. Some clones in this sample may be carry-over from other donors' samples. The material sequenced was PBMCs. The CDR3 sequence is CASRRASGGVEQYF. As DNA, the CDR3 is TGTGCCAGCAGGCGGGCTAGCGGGGGTGTCGAGCAGTACTTC.